The 6 T cell receptor beta chains listed next were all sequenced from one sample in a study of T cell repertoires in ileal Crohn's disease. Here immunoSEQ multiplex PCR was the method, and the copy in TCRdb shows in-frame clones only, minus some. The repertoire holds more than 12,000 clones, with nearly 80% as singletons. The sequenced material came from ileal tissue. These receptors all stem from an adult with Crohn's disease.

J is TRBJ1-1 and V is TRBV7-3; 7 nucleotides match TRBD1. The CDR3 spans 13 residues. V shed 2 bases and J 5 bases; nucleotides not matched to a gene: 2. The V gene's germline CDR1 is SGHTA and CDR2 FQGTGA. This CDR3 reads CASSLQGETEAFF. In nucleotides, the CDR3 is TGTGCCAGCAGCTTACAGGGGGAGACTGAAGCTTTCTTT.

The CDR3 coding sequence is TGTGCCAGCAGCCAACAGGCCGTGAACACCGGGGAGCTGTTTTTT. It is translated as CASSQQAVNTGELFF. The gene calls are TRBV14 and TRBJ2-2; D is ambiguous. V gave up 2 bases and J gave up 1 base, with 8 bases separating them. The CDR3 sequence is 15 residues long. Germline-derived CDR1 and CDR2 are SGHDN and FVKESK.

The chain joins TRBV6-1 to TRBJ2-1, with 12 positions matching TRBD2. Germline V gives CDR1 MNHNS, CDR2 SASEGT. The CDR3 is 15 residues long. J gave up 4 bases and V 6 bases, and 4 bases lay outside the gene matches. CDR3 bases: TGTGCCAGCAGACTAGCGGGGGGCCTGTACAATGAGCAGTTCTTC. This translates into CASRLAGGLYNEQFF.

This clone was observed a few times. The V and J genes are TRBV28 and TRBJ1-5; TRBD1 matches at 10 bases. This CDR3 is built from 15 residues. Germline CDR1 and CDR2: MDHEN and SYDVKM. The junction had 8 bases not matched to a gene; V was cut back by 4 bases and J by 8 bases. The CDR3 sequence: CASSSPGQGYEPQHF. The CDR3 DNA reads as TGTGCCAGCAGTTCGCCGGGACAGGGGTATGAGCCCCAGCATTTT.

V gene TRBV5-4 combines with J gene TRBJ2-3; D unclear. This CDR3 comprises 14 residues. From germline, CDR1 is SGHNT and CDR2 YYREEE (reference sequence). Trimming removed 0 bases at V and 2 bases at J, with 7 bases between. CDR3 in amino acids: CASSLDPITDTQYF. CDR3 DNA: TGTGCCAGCAGCTTGGATCCTATCACAGATACGCAGTATTTT.

This sequence joins TRBV7-9 and TRBJ1-2, with a tentative D call TRBD1 (5 bases). The CDR3 totals 14 residues. Germline V gene data show CDR1 as SEHNR and CDR2 as FQNEAQ (reference sequence). V was clipped by 5 bases and J by 0 bases, with 10 bases between them. DNA for the CDR3: TGTGCCAGCAGCCTCAGACAGACTAACTATGGCTACACCTTC. It translates to CASSLRQTNYGYTF.